One TCR beta chain is described in this entry. The data derive from a study of identical twins. A single record per CDR3 protein comes from TCRdb applying MiXCR to the 5' RACE reads. The sample holds 220,000 or so distinct CDR3 sequences, roughly 7% seen once. These same data were also listed under a study on yellow fever vaccine responses in identical twins.

The receptor's source is a woman aged 18-29 years in good health. The material sequenced was memory (CD45RO+) T cells sorted from blood.

The CDR3 spells CSARATGGRTGELFF. Written as DNA, the CDR3 is TGCAGTGCTAGAGCTACGGGAGGTCGCACCGGGGAGCTGTTTTTT. The chain links TRBV20-1 to TRBJ2-2, with TRBD2 matching over 7 bases. V shed 1 base and J 4 bases; nucleotides not matched to a gene: 6. This CDR3 is built from 15 residues. CDR1 and CDR2 (germline): DFQATT, SNEGSKA (reference sequence).